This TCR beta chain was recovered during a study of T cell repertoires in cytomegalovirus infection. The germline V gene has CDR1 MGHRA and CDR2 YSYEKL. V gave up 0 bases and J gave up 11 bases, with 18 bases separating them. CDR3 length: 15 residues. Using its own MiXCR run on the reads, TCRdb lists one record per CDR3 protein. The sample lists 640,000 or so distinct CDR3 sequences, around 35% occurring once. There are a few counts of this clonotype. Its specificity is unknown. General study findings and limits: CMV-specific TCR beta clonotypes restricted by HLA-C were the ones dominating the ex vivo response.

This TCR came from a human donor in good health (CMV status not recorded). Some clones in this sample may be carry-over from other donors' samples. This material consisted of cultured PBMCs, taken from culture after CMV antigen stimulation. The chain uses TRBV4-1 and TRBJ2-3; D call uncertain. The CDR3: CASSQDGLVQGRQYF. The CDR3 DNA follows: TGCGCCAGCAGCCAAGACGGGCTAGTGCAAGGTCGGCAGTATTTT.